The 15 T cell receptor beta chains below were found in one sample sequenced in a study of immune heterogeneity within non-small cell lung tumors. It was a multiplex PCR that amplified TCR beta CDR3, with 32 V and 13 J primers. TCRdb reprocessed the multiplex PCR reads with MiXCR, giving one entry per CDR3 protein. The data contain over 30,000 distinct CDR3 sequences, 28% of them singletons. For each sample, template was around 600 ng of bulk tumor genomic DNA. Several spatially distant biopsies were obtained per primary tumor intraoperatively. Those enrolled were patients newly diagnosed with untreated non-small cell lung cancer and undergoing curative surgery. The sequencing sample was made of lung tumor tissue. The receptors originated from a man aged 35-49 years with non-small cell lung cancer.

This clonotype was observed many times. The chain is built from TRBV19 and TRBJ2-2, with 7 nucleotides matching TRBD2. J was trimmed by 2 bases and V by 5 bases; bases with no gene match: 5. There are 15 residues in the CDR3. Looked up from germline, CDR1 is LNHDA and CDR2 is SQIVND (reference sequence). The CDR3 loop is CASSSGTINTGELFF. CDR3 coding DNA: TGTGCCAGTAGTTCCGGGACTATTAACACCGGGGAGCTGTTTTTT.

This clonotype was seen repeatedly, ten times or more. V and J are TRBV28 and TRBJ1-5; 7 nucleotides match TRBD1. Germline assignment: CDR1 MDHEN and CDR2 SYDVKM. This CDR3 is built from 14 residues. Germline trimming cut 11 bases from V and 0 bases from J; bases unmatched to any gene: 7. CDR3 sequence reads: CAAVSGGSNQPQHF. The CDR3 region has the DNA TGTGCCGCAGTTTCAGGGGGTAGCAATCAGCCCCAGCATTTT.

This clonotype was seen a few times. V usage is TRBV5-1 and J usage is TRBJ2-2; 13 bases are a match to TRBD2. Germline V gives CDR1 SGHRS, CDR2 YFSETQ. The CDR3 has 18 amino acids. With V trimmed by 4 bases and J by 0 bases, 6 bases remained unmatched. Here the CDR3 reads CASSLGTSGTPNTGELFF. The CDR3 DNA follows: TGCGCCAGCAGCCTCGGGACTAGCGGGACTCCGAACACCGGGGAGCTGTTTTTT. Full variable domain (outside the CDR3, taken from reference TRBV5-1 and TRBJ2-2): KAGVTQTPRYLIKTRGQQVTLSCSPISGHRSVSWYQQTPGQGLQFLFEYFSETQRNKGNFPGRFSGRQFSNSRSEMNVSTLELGDSALYLCASSLGTSGTPNTGELFFGEGSRLTVL.

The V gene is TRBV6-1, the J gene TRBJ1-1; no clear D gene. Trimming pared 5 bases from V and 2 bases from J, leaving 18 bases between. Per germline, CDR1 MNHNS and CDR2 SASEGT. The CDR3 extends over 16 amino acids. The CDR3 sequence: CASSYTSRTQNTEAFF. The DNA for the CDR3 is TGTGCCAGCAGTTATACCAGCCGAACACAAAACACTGAAGCTTTCTTT.

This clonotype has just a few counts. CDR3 DNA sequence: TGTGCCAGCAGTTACTACGGGCGCACCGGGGAGCTGTTTTTT. Protein sequence: CASSYYGRTGELFF. The chain employs TRBV6-5 and TRBJ2-2; D is undetermined. The CDR3 spans 14 residues. The V gene's germline CDR1 is MNHEY and CDR2 SVGAGI. V shed 1 base and J shed 4 bases, with 7 bases lying between them.

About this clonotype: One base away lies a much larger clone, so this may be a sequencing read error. As DNA, the CDR3 is TGTGCCACCAGCAGAGGTCTCAATCAGCCCCAGCATTTT. It is translated as CATSRGLNQPQHF. J is TRBJ1-5 and V is TRBV15; D is unresolved. CDR3 length: 13 residues. Germline V lookup: CDR1 LNHNV, CDR2 YYDKDF (reference sequence). V shed 1 base and J shed 3 bases, with 4 bases lying between them.

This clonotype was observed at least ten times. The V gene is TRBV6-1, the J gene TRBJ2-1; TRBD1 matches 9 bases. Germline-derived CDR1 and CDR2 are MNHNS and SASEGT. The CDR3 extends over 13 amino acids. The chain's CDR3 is CASRTGDYNEQFF. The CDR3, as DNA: TGTGCGTCCCGGACAGGGGACTACAATGAGCAGTTCTTC.

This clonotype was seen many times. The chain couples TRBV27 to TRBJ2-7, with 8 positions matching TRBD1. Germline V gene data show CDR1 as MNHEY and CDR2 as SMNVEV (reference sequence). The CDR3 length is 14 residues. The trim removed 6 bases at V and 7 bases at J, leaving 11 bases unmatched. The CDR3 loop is CASRRSGTGDEQYF. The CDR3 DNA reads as TGTGCCAGCAGGCGATCCGGGACAGGCGATGAGCAGTACTTC.

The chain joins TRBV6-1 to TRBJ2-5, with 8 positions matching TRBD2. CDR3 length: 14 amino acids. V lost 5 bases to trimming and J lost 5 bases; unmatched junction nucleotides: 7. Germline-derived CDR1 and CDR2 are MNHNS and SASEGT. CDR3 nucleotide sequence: TGTGCCAGCAGTCCGACTAGCGCTCAGGAGACCCAGTACTTC. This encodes CASSPTSAQETQYF.

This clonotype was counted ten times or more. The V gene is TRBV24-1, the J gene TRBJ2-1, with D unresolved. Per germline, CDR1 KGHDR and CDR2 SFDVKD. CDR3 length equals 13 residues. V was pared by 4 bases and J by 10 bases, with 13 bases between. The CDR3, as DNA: TGTGCCACCAGTGACGGCACCCGTGTGGAGCAGTTCTTC. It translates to CATSDGTRVEQFF.

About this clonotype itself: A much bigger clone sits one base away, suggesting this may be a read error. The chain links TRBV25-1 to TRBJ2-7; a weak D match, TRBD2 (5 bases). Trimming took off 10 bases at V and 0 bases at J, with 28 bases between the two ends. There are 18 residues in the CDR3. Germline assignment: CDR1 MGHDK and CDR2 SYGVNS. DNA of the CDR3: TGTGCCACCAATCCCCAAAATCGGGCGGGCCAAAGCTCCTACGAGCAGTACTTC. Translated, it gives CATNPQNRAGQSSYEQYF.

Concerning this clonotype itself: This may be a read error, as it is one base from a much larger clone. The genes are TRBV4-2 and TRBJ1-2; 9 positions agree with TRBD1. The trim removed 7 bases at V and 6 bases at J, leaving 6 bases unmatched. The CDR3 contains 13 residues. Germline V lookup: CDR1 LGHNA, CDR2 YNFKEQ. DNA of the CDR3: TGTGCCAGCATCGGGACAGGGAGGGATGGCTACACCTTC. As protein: CASIGTGRDGYTF.

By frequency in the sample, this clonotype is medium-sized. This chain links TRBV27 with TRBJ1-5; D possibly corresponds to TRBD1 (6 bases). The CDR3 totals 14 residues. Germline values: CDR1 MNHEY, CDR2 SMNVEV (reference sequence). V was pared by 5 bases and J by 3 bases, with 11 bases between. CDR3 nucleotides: TGTGCCAGCAGTATCCGGGGGCCCAATCAGCCCCAGCATTTT. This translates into CASSIRGPNQPQHF.

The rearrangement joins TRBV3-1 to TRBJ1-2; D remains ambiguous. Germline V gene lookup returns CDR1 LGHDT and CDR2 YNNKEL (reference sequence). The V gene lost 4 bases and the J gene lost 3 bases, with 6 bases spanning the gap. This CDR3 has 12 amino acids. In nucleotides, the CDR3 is TGTGCCAGCAGCCCCAGCGACTATGGCTACACCTTC. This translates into CASSPSDYGYTF. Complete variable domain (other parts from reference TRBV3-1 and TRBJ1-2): DTAVSQTPKYLVTQMGNDKSIKCEQNLGHDTMYWYKQDSKKFLKIMFSYNNKELIINETVPNRFSPKSPDKAHLNLHINSLELGDSAVYFCASSPSDYGYTFGSGTRLTVV.

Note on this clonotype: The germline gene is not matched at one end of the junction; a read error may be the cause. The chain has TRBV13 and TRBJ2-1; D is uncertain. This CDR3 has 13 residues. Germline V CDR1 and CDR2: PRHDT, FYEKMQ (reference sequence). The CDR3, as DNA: TGTGCCAGCAGCCGTCTGGTGATCAATGTGCAGTTCTTC. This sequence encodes CASSRLVINVQFF.